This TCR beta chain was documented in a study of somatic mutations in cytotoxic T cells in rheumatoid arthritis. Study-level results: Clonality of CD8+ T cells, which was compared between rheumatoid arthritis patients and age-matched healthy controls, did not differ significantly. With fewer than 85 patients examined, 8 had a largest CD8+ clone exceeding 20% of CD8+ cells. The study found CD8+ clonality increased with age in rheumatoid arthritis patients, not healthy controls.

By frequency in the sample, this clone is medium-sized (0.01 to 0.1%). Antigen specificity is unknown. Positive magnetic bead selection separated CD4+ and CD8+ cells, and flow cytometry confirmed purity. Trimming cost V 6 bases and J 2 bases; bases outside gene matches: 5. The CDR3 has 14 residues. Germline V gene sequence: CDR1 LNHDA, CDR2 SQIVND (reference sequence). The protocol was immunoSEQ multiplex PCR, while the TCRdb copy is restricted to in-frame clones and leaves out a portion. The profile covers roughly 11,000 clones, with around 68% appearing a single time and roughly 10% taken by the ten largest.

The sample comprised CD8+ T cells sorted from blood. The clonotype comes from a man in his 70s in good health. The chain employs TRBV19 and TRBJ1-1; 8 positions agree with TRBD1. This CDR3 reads CASSDGTGNTEAFF. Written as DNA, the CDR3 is TGTGCCAGTAGCGACGGGACAGGCAACACTGAAGCTTTCTTT. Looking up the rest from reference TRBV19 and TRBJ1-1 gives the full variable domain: DGGITQSPKYLFRKEGQNVTLSCEQNLNHDAMYWYRQDPGQGLRLIYYSQIVNDFQKGDIAEGYSVSREKKESFPLTVTSAQKNPTAFYLCASSDGTGNTEAFFGQGTRLTVV.